The 30 T cell receptor beta chains below were found in one sample sequenced in a study of OX40 agonist ivuxolimab in advanced cancers. The data were produced by immunoSEQ multiplex PCR, yet TCRdb's version contains in-frame clones alone and is incomplete. The sample carries more than 75,000 clones, 70% to 90% recorded once. Specimen: CD4+ or CD8+ T cells sorted from blood, collected in a trial of the OX40 agonist ivuxolimab. All receptors derive from an adult with an advanced solid tumor such as melanoma, head and neck, liver or kidney cancer.

V usage is TRBV28 and J usage is TRBJ1-1, with TRBD1 as a possible D gene (6 bases). Germline CDR1 MDHEN, CDR2 SYDVKM. V lost 5 bases and J 1 base, leaving 14 bases between the germline ends. The CDR3 length is 15 residues. The CDR3 DNA reads TGTGCCAGCAGTGACGTCGGGACACCGAACACTGAAGCTTTCTTT. Translated: CASSDVGTPNTEAFF.

This clone was observed a handful of times. The genes are TRBV14 and TRBJ2-7; possible D gene TRBD2, 6 bases. Germline assignment: CDR1 SGHDN and CDR2 FVKESK. Trimming removed 4 bases at V and 1 base at J, with 17 bases between. The CDR3 loop spans 16 amino acids. CDR3 DNA sequence: TGTGCCAGCAGCCCTCAGGGACTTGCATTGTCCTACGAGCAGTACTTC. Amino acid sequence: CASSPQGLALSYEQYF.

The chain employs TRBV5-1 and TRBJ2-7; a possible D gene is TRBD2 (5 bases). V lost 2 bases and J lost 0, with 12 bases in between. The CDR3 is 15 amino acids. In germline, CDR1 is SGHRS, CDR2 YFSETQ. The CDR3 sequence is CASSLESGSSYEQYF. CDR3 bases: TGCGCCAGCAGCTTAGAGTCGGGGAGCTCCTACGAGCAGTACTTC.

The chain uses TRBV11-3 and TRBJ2-4; TRBD2 matches at 9 bases. The CDR3 has 13 amino acids. V trimming: 3 bases; J trimming: 6 bases; junction bases outside the gene matches: 0. Germline CDR1 is SGHNT and CDR2 is YENEEA. The CDR3 DNA reads TGTGCCAGCAGCTTTAGCGGGGGAAACATTCAGTACTTC. Translating gives CASSFSGGNIQYF.

V and J are TRBV5-4 and TRBJ2-7; 10 nucleotides agree with TRBD2. CDR3 length equals 18 residues. After removal of 1 base from V and 0 bases from J, the junction contained 10 bases not matched to a gene. The germline V gene encodes CDR1 SGHNT and CDR2 YYREEE (reference sequence). The DNA of the CDR3 is TGTGCCAGCAGCTTGTTAGTCTTGGGACTAGCGACCTCCTACGAGCAGTACTTC. Amino acids: CASSLLVLGLATSYEQYF. Variable domain in full (rest from reference TRBV5-4 and TRBJ2-7): ETGVTQSPTHLIKTRGQQVTLRCSSQSGHNTVSWYQQALGQGPQFIFQYYREEENGRGNFPPRFSGLQFPNYSSELNVNALELDDSALYLCASSLLVLGLATSYEQYFGPGTRLTVT.

This clone was picked up a small number of times. This sequence joins TRBV6-1 and TRBJ2-1; maybe TRBD1 (6 bases). The germline CDR1 and CDR2 sequences are MNHNS and SASEGT. The CDR3 has 16 residues. The V end was cut by 2 bases, the J end by 4 bases, with 15 bases between. CDR3 bases: TGTGCCAGCAGTGAAACCCAGGGGTCGGGTTACAATGAGCAGTTCTTC. Amino acids: CASSETQGSGYNEQFF.

This chain joins TRBV21-1 and TRBJ2-4. TRBV21-1 is a pseudogene segment. The CDR3 runs 17 residues. The CDR3 nucleotides read TGTGCCAGCAGCAATTGTTTTCTCGGATTAGCCAAAAACATTCAGTACTTC. Its translation: CASSNCFLGLAKNIQYF.

This clone was recorded only once. This rearrangement joins TRBV6-5 to TRBJ2-3; 7 bases align to TRBD1. Germline CDR1 MNHEY, CDR2 SVGAGI. With 6 bases clipped from V and 4 bases from J, the junction kept 7 bases outside the gene matches. The CDR3 runs to 14 residues. Here the CDR3 reads CASSQYTGADTQYF. The CDR3 DNA reads as TGTGCCAGCAGCCAGTACACAGGGGCAGATACGCAGTATTTT.

CDR3 DNA sequence: TGTGCCAGCAGCCAAGAAGCAGGGAGTAACTACGAGCAGTACTTC. Protein sequence: CASSQEAGSNYEQYF. The genes are TRBV4-2 and TRBJ2-7; either TRBD1 or TRBD2 may fit D (5 bases each). Trimming took 0 bases from V and 3 from J, leaving 12 bases between them. Germline V gene data show CDR1 as LGHNA and CDR2 as YNFKEQ. This CDR3 has 15 amino acids.

The rearrangement uses TRBV4-1 and TRBJ2-3; 7 nucleotides match TRBD1. The CDR3 contains 17 residues. The germline V gene has CDR1 MGHRA and CDR2 YSYEKL. With V trimmed by 3 bases and J by 3 bases, 12 bases remained unmatched. This CDR3 is CASSHNPMTGRTDTQYF. The CDR3 coding sequence is TGCGCCAGCAGCCACAACCCTATGACAGGGCGGACAGATACGCAGTATTTT.

The rearrangement links TRBV4-3 to TRBJ1-2; 7 bases align to TRBD1. Germline CDR1 LGHNA, CDR2 YSLEER. J gave up 3 bases and V 0 bases, and 1 base lay outside the gene matches. The CDR3 consists of 14 residues. The CDR3 is CASSQDQGDYGYTF. The CDR3 DNA is TGCGCCAGCAGCCAAGATCAGGGGGACTATGGCTACACCTTC.

This chain links TRBV29-1 with TRBJ1-2; 9 bases agree with TRBD1. Germline CDR1 and CDR2: SQVTM and ANQGSEA. Unmatched junction bases numbered 6, after V lost 6 bases and J lost 4 bases. The CDR3 length is 13 residues. This CDR3 reads CSVRGTGSYGYTF. Here the CDR3 DNA reads TGCAGCGTCCGAGGGACAGGGAGCTATGGCTACACCTTC.

This chain connects TRBV6-1 to TRBJ2-3, with D tentatively TRBD1 (5 bases). Deletions cut 2 bases from V and 6 bases from J, with 15 bases between. Per the germline V gene, CDR1 is MNHNS and CDR2 is SASEGT. This CDR3 is 15 amino acids long. CDR3 in DNA: TGTGCCAGCAGTGAAAGGTCAGGGTTCCTGGATACGCAGTATTTT. Encoded protein: CASSERSGFLDTQYF.

The chain combines TRBV7-2 with TRBJ2-5, with TRBD2 identical over 9 bases. The CDR3 has 17 residues. V lost 3 bases and J lost 4; bases outside the gene matches: 12. The germline V gene has CDR1 SGHTA and CDR2 FQGNSA. The DNA of the CDR3 is TGTGCCAGCAGCTTTTCCCCCGGCGGGGGGGGGAGAGAGACCCAGTACTTC. It encodes CASSFSPGGGGRETQYF.

The gene calls are TRBV10-3 and TRBJ2-5; tentatively, D is TRBD2 (5 bases). Germline lookup yields CDR1 ENHRY and CDR2 SYGVKD. CDR3 length: 12 amino acids. The ends were cut back, 3 bases at V and 4 bases at J, with 6 bases in the middle. CDR3 coding DNA: TGTGCCATCAGTGACAGCGGAGAGACCCAGTACTTC. Translating gives CAISDSGETQYF.

The rearrangement joins TRBV13 to TRBJ2-7, with 14 positions matching TRBD2. Germline assignment: CDR1 PRHDT and CDR2 FYEKMQ (reference sequence). V lost 2 bases and J lost 1; bases outside the gene matches: 16. The CDR3 covers 21 residues. Here the CDR3 DNA reads TGTGCCAGCAGCTTATATGGGTGGGGGACTAGCGGGAGATTCCGGTCCTACGAGCAGTACTTC. Translated, it gives CASSLYGWGTSGRFRSYEQYF.

This clone was detected a few times. The chain links TRBV5-5 to TRBJ2-1, with 7 bases that match TRBD1. The CDR3 totals 15 residues. Germline CDR1 and CDR2: SGHKS and YYEKEE (reference sequence). The V segment lost 4 bases and the J segment 3 bases; nucleotides outside the gene matches: 7. This chain's CDR3 is CASSNGTAIYNEQFF. The CDR3 DNA sequence: TGTGCCAGCAGCAACGGGACAGCAATCTACAATGAGCAGTTCTTC.

This chain joins TRBV11-2 and TRBJ2-5, with D hard to call. The CDR3 length is 12 residues. From germline, CDR1 is SGHAT and CDR2 FQNNGV. V gave up 4 bases and J gave up 2 bases, with 5 bases separating them. For the CDR3, the DNA is TGTGCCAGCAGCTCTCAACAAGAGACCCAGTACTTC. Protein: CASSSQQETQYF.

V is TRBV2 and J is TRBJ2-5, with 9 bases identical to TRBD2. In germline, CDR1 is SNHLY, CDR2 FYNNEI. Trimming removed 0 bases from V and 4 bases from J; junction bases left unmatched: 9. This CDR3 is built from 17 residues. The CDR3 reads CASSEAPVQLAGETQYF. CDR3 nucleotides: TGTGCCAGCAGTGAAGCGCCTGTACAACTAGCGGGAGAGACCCAGTACTTC.

For the CDR3, the DNA is TGTGCCAGCAGCTTAGACTCGAACAGGGGCGGCGGGGAGCTGTTTTTT. Translation gives CASSLDSNRGGGELFF. This chain links TRBV11-3 with TRBJ2-2, with TRBD1 identical over 7 bases. CDR3 size: 16 residues. V shed 0 bases and J 7 bases; nucleotides not matched to a gene: 8. The germline V gene encodes CDR1 SGHNT and CDR2 YENEEA.

The chain joins TRBV29-1 to TRBJ1-1, with no clear D. Germline V gives CDR1 SQVTM, CDR2 ANQGSEA. V was trimmed by 4 bases and J by 6 bases, leaving 18 bases between them. CDR3 length: 14 amino acids. In nucleotides, the CDR3 is TGCAGCGTTGGGGCAGCAACTCCCACGGCTGAAGCTTTCTTT. Amino acid sequence: CSVGAATPTAEAFF.

The chain couples TRBV5-4 to TRBJ2-4; 9 bases line up with TRBD2. The CDR3 has 16 residues. Germline lookup yields CDR1 SGHNT and CDR2 YYREEE (reference sequence). With 3 bases clipped from V and 0 bases from J, the junction kept 4 bases outside the gene matches. CDR3 sequence: CASSSRLAEAKNIQYF. The CDR3 coding sequence is TGTGCCAGCAGCTCCCGACTAGCGGAAGCCAAAAACATTCAGTACTTC.

The V gene is TRBV2, the J gene TRBJ1-3, with D tentatively TRBD1 (6 bases). CDR1 is SNHLY, CDR2 FYNNEI, per germline. This CDR3 has 13 amino acids. V lost 2 bases and J 7 bases, leaving 9 bases between the germline ends. CDR3 sequence: CASSEQGRNTIYF. The CDR3 coding sequence is TGTGCCAGCAGTGAACAGGGGCGGAACACCATATATTTT.

The chain recombines TRBV5-4 with TRBJ2-5; D possibly corresponds to TRBD2 (6 bases). Germline CDR1 reads SGHNT; CDR2 reads YYREEE (reference sequence). The V gene lost 1 base and the J gene lost 3 bases, with 25 bases spanning the gap. The CDR3 is made up of 19 amino acids. The CDR3, as DNA: TGTGCCAGCAGCTTGTTCGTAGCACCCATGGGAGGTCGGAAAGAGACCCAGTACTTC. Residues: CASSLFVAPMGGRKETQYF.

This chain joins TRBV7-2 and TRBJ1-2; a weak D match, TRBD1 (6 bases). CDR3 length: 14 amino acids. Deletions cut 2 bases from V and 6 bases from J, with 13 bases between. Germline loops: CDR1 SGHTA, CDR2 FQGNSA. The CDR3 DNA follows: TGTGCCAGCAGCTTAAACCGAGGGGGACATGGCTACACCTTC. Amino acids: CASSLNRGGHGYTF.

Details on this clone: At one end, the junction sequence differs from germline, possibly due to a read error. CDR3 nucleotides: TGCAGCGTCGAAGAATCGGATTCACGTCCCAATCAGCCCCAGCATTTT. Translating it yields CSVEESDSRPNQPQHF. The gene calls are TRBV29-1 and TRBJ1-5, with no clear D. Germline V gene sequence: CDR1 SQVTM, CDR2 ANQGSEA. This CDR3 contains 16 residues.

This rearrangement joins TRBV11-2 to TRBJ1-4; D is unresolved. Germline V gene lookup returns CDR1 SGHAT and CDR2 FQNNGV. Between the trimmed V and J ends, which lost 4 bases and 0 bases, there was a span of 6 bases. This CDR3 contains 14 residues. CDR3: CASSSPATNEKLFF. CDR3 sequence (DNA): TGTGCCAGCAGCTCGCCTGCAACTAATGAAAAACTGTTTTTT.

The chain uses TRBV2 and TRBJ2-7, with D hard to call. This CDR3 is 13 amino acids long. Germline V gene sequence: CDR1 SNHLY, CDR2 FYNNEI. Trimming cost V 3 bases and J 2 bases, with 8 bases left between them. The CDR3 DNA follows: TGTGCCAGCAGTGACAATCATCCCTACGAGCAGTACTTC. It is translated as CASSDNHPYEQYF.

The chain links TRBV5-4 to TRBJ2-7; D is possibly TRBD2 (6 bases). Germline CDR1 is SGHNT and CDR2 is YYREEE (reference sequence). Trimming took off 3 bases at V and 6 bases at J, with 10 bases between the two ends. This CDR3 has 12 residues. The CDR3 nucleotides are TGTGCCAGCAGCTGGGGGGAGTTCGAGCAGTACTTC. Protein: CASSWGEFEQYF.

The chain employs TRBV6-5 and TRBJ2-7; D possibly matches TRBD1 or TRBD2 (5 bases each). The germline V and J ends were trimmed by 8 bases and 0 bases, with 11 bases remaining between them. Germline V lookup: CDR1 MNHEY, CDR2 SVGAGI. The CDR3 extends over 13 amino acids. Here the CDR3 reads CASEGTVSYEQYF. The CDR3, as DNA: TGTGCCAGCGAAGGGACCGTCTCCTACGAGCAGTACTTC.